This T cell receptor beta chain was found in a study of T-cell reconstitution after alpha-beta-depleted transplantation in children. Of note for this clonotype: This may stem from a read error, because a much larger clone lies one nucleotide away.

Preparing the TCRbeta library involved the use of unique molecular identifiers. One entry per CDR3 protein results from TCRdb running MiXCR on the PCR reads. The table shows about 640,000 distinct CDR3 sequences, with roughly 17% occurring only once. Sequencing was performed on PBMCs from the stem cell graft donor, taken from the stem cell graft. This sequence was found in a human donor who donated a stem cell graft to a child with acute myeloid leukemia.

As DNA, the CDR3 is TGCAGCGTTGGAGGGGTTGGCGGGGGCAGATCGGATACGCAGTATTTT. This gives the protein CSVGGVGGGRSDTQYF. The rearrangement joins TRBV29-1 to TRBJ2-3, with D tentatively TRBD2 (7 bases). From germline, CDR1 is SQVTM and CDR2 ANQGSEA. V lost 4 bases and J lost 6, with 23 bases in between. CDR3 length: 16 residues.